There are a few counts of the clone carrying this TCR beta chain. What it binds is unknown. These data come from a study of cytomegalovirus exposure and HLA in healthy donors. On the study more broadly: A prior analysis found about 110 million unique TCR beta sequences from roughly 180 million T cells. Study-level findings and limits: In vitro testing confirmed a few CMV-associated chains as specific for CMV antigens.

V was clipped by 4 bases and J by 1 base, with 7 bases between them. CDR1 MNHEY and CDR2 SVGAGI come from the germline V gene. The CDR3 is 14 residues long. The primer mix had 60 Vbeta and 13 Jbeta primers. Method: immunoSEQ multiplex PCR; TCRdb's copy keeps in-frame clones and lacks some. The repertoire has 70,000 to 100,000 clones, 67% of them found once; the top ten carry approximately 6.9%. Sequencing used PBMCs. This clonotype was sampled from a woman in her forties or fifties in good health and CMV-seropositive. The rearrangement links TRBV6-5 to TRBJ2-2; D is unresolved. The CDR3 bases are TGTGCCAGCAGTTTTGCAGAGAACACCGGGGAGCTGTTTTTT. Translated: CASSFAENTGELFF.